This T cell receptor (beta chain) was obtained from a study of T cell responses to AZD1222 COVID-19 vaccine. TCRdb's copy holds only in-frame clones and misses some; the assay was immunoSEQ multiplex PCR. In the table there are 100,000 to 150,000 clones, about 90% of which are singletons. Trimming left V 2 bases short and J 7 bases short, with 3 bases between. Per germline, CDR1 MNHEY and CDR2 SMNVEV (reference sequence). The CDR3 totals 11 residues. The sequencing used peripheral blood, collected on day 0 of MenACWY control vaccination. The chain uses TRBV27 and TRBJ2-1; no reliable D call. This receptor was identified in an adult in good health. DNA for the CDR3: TGTGCCAGCAGTTTAAGGAATGAGCAGTTCTTC. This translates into CASSLRNEQFF.